This TCR beta chain was recovered during a study of cytomegalovirus exposure and HLA in healthy donors. Trimming removed 2 bases at V and 4 bases at J, with 6 bases between. The V gene's germline CDR1 is MNHNY and CDR2 SVGAGI (reference sequence). This CDR3 contains 12 residues. Use of 60 Vbeta and 13 Jbeta primers characterized the PCR. The protocol was immunoSEQ multiplex PCR, while the TCRdb copy is restricted to in-frame clones and leaves out a portion. Found here are 100,000 to 150,000 clones, roughly 80% of them singletons; the top ten hold roughly 6.1%. Details on this clone: Its antigen is still unknown.

Study findings and constraints: Some V segments (TRBV6-2 and TRBV6-3 among them) were excluded as indistinguishable.

This TCR came from a woman aged 40 to 50 in good health and CMV-seronegative. This chain joins TRBV6-6 and TRBJ2-7; D is unresolved. The sample comprised PBMCs. The CDR3 spells CASSYKAYEQYF. CDR3 nucleotide sequence: TGTGCCAGCAGTTACAAAGCGTACGAGCAGTACTTC.